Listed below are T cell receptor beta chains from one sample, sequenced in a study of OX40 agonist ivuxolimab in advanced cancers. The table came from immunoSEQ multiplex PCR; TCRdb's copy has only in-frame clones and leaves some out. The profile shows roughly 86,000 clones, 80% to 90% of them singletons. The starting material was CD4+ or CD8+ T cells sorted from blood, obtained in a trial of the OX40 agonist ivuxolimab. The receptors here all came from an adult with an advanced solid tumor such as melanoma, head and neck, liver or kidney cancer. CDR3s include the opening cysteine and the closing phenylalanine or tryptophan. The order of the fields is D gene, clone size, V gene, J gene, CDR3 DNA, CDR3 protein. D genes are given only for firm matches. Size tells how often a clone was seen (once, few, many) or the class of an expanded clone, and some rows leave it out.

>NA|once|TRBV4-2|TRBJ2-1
TGTGCCAGCAGCCAAGTAGGGACTGTCTACAATGAGCAGTTCTTC
CASSQVGTVYNEQFF
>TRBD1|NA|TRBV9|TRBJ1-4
TGTGCCAGCAGCCCCCGACAGGGAGCTAATGAAAAACTGTTTTTT
CASSPRQGANEKLFF
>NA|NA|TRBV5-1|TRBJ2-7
TGCGCCAGCAGCCCTACCGGCCAATACGAGCAGTACTTC
CASSPTGQYEQYF
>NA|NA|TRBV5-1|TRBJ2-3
TGCGCCAGCAGTCCACAGGGCGATACGCAGTATTTT
CASSPQGDTQYF
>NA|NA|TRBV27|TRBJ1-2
TGTGCCAGCCGGGACAACTATGGCTACACCTTC
CASRDNYGYTF
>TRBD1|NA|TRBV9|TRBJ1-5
TGTGCCAGCAGCGTAAGTGGGGACAGGGCTCAGCCCCAGCATTTT
CASSVSGDRAQPQHF
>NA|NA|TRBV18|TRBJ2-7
TGTGCCAGCTCCCTCTTGGGGGTCCACTACGAGCAGTACTTC
CASSLLGVHYEQYF
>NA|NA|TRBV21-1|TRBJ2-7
TGTGCCAGCAGCATAGGGACAGGGTTCTACGAGCAGTACTTC
CASSIGTGFYEQYF
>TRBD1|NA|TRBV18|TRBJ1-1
TGTGCCAGCTCACAGTTGGACAGGGGTGAAGCTTTCTTT
CASSQLDRGEAFF
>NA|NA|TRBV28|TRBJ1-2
TGTGCCAGCATTGGGAACGGGGAGTTTGGCTACACCTTC
CASIGNGEFGYTF
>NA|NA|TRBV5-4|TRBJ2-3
TGTGCCAGCAGCTTCGAGGGATCCAGCACAGATACGCAGTATTTT
CASSFEGSSTDTQYF
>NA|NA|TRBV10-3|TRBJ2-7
TGTGCCATCAGTGAGAGGACTTCCGAGCAGTACTTC
CAISERTSEQYF
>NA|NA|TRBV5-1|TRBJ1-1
TGCGCCAGCAGCTTGGGCATGAACACTGAAGCTTTCTTT
CASSLGMNTEAFF
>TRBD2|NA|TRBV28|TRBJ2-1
TGTGCCAGCAGTTTAATGGCGGGAGGCTACAATGAGCAGTTCTTC
CASSLMAGGYNEQFF
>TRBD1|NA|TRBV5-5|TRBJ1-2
TGTGCCAGCAGGAAAACAGGGGACTATGGCTACACCTTC
CASRKTGDYGYTF
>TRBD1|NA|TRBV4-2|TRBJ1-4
TGTGCCAGCAGCGCGGGACAGGGTTTGGCTAATGAAAAACTGTTTTTT
CASSAGQGLANEKLFF
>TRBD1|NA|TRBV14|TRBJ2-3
TGTGCCAGCAGCCAAGGCCCCGGTACAGGGGCCCTCACAGATACGCAGTATTTT
CASSQGPGTGALTDTQYF
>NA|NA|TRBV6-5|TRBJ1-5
TGTGCCAGCAGTCGGGGGGGAAGTCAGCCCCAGCATTTT
CASSRGGSQPQHF
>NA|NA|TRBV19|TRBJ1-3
TGTGCCAGTAGTACGTCCGCCCGGAGAGGAAACACCATATATTTT
CASSTSARRGNTIYF
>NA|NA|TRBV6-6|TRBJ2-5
TGTGCCAGCAGCTTCTGGCGGGAAGAGACCCAGTACTTC
CASSFWREETQYF
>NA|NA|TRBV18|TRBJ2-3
TGTGCCAGCTCACCGACGACAGGTGGGGGGCCAGATACGCAGTATTTT
CASSPTTGGGPDTQYF
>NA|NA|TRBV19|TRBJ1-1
TGTGCCAGTAGTCACTTGAACACTGAAGCTTTCTTT
CASSHLNTEAFF
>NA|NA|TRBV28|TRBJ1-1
TGTGCCAGCCGGACCGGGACGGTGAACACTGAAGCTTTCTTT
CASRTGTVNTEAFF
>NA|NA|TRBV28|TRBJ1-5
TGTGCCAGCAGTTTTTTTTGGGGGGCAGGGGAAAATCAGCCCCAGCATTTT
CASSFFWGAGENQPQHF
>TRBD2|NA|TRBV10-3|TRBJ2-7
TGTGCCATCAGTGGAGCCTGGGAGGGCTACGAGCAGTACTTC
CAISGAWEGYEQYF
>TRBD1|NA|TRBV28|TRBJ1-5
TGTGCCAGCAGTCCAGGGACAGGGAGCAATCAGCCCCAGCATTTT
CASSPGTGSNQPQHF
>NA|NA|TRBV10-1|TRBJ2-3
TGCGCCAGCAGTGGACTTCGCACAGATACGCAGTATTTT
CASSGLRTDTQYF
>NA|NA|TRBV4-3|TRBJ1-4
TGCGCCAGCAGCCAAGCGTCCACCTTTAATGAAAAACTGTTTTTT
CASSQASTFNEKLFF
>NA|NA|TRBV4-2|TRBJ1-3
TGTGCCAGCAGCCATCCAACCGACAGCTCTGGAAACACCATATATTTT
CASSHPTDSSGNTIYF
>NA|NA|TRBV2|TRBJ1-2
TGTGCCAGCAACGTAGGGGCAGATGGCTACACCTTC
CASNVGADGYTF
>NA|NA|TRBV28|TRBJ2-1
TGTGCCAGCAGTTTATCTAGAACCCACTCCTACAATGAGCAGTTCTTC
CASSLSRTHSYNEQFF